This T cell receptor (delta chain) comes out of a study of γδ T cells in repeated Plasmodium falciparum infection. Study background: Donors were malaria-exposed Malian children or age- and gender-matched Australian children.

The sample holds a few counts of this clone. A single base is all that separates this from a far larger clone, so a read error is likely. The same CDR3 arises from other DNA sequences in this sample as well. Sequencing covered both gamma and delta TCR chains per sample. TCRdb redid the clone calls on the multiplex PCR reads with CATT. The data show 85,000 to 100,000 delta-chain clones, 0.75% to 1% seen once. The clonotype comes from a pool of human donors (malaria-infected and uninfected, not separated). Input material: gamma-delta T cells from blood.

CDR3 region: CALGEQPYAGALVVGDTDKLIF. The CDR3 DNA sequence: TGTGCTCTTGGGGAGCAGCCCTACGCTGGTGCTTTAGTAGTGGGGGATACCGATAAACTCATCTTT. V usage is TRDV1 and J usage is TRDJ1; TRDD3 matches 8 bases. TCRdb carries no J gene annotation; the J gene was assigned here by matching the DNA with germline. The CDR3 length is 22 residues. Trimming at V came to 3 bases and at J to 2 bases, leaving 26 bases not matched to a gene. Germline V gives CDR1 TSWWSYY, CDR2 QGS.